A single count supports the clone carrying this TCR beta chain. These data are taken from a study of radiotherapy plus CTLA-4 blockade in lung cancer. The repertoire was sequenced with immunoSEQ multiplex PCR; TCRdb's copy has only in-frame clones and lacks some. This sample has approximately 95,000 clones, with roughly 80% found just once. Sequencing used peripheral blood, obtained from a patient treated with radiotherapy plus ipilimumab. This sequence originates from a human donor with non-small cell lung cancer who had a partial response to radiotherapy plus ipilimumab.

This chain's CDR3 is CATGTPLYNEQFF. CDR3 DNA: TGTGCCACCGGGACTCCCCTCTACAATGAGCAGTTCTTC. This chain uses TRBV6-1 with TRBJ2-1; D is possibly TRBD2 (6 bases). CDR1 is MNHNS and CDR2 is SASEGT in the germline V gene. V was shortened by 10 bases and J by 3 bases, with 13 bases between the two germline ends. This CDR3 comprises 13 residues.